This TCR beta chain was recorded in a study of CD8 T cells in ankylosing spondylitis. Notes on the study in general: Characteristic, it appeared, of ankylosing spondylitis blood was a TCR beta motif of 7 or 8 highly homologous variants. In synovial fluid and blood from reactive arthritis, some motif variants were previously reported. CD8+ disease-linked clones were present at relatively low frequencies in blood. Reportedly, significant enrichment of disease-linked clones occurred in matched ankylosing spondylitis synovial fluid.

Quantitative molecular-barcoded 5'-RACE generated the TCR beta libraries. TCRdb used MiXCR to reprocess the 5' RACE reads, holding one entry per CDR3 protein. The data show 350,000 or so distinct CDR3 sequences, roughly 8% seen once. The CDR3 has 12 amino acids. The V and J ends lost 6 bases and 5 bases respectively, with 10 bases between them. CDR1 and CDR2 (germline): SQVTM, ANQGSEA. Worth noting for this clonotype: What it binds is unknown.

The TCR sequence derives from a male donor with ankylosing spondylitis. Sequenced sample: blood, either unsorted or a sorted T cell fraction (not recorded which). The V gene is TRBV29-1, the J gene TRBJ2-2; TRBD1 is a possible D gene (5 bases). This CDR3 is CSVKQGTGELFF. The CDR3 nucleotides are TGCAGCGTCAAGCAGGGAACCGGGGAGCTGTTTTTT.